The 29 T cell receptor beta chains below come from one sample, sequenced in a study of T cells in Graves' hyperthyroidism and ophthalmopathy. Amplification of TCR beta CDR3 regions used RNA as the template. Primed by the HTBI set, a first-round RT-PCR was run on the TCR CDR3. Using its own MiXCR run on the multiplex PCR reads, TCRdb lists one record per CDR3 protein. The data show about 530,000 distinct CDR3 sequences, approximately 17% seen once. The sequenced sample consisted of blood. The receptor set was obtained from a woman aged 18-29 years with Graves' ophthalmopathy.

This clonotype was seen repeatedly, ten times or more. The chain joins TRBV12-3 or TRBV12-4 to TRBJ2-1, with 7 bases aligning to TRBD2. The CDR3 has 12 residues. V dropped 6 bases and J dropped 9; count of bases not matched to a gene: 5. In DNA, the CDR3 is TGTGCCAGCAGCCGACTAGCCCGTGAGCAGTTCTTC. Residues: CASSRLAREQFF.

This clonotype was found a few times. This CDR3 reads CAWVSGGYNEQFF. In DNA form, the CDR3 reads TGTGCCTGGGTTAGCGGGGGATACAATGAGCAGTTCTTC. The chain carries TRBV30 and TRBJ2-1; TRBD2 aligns across 9 bases. The CDR3 is 13 residues long. Germline V gene lookup returns CDR1 GTSNPN and CDR2 SVGIG (reference sequence). V dropped 5 bases and J dropped 4; count of bases not matched to a gene: 3. The full variable domain, completed using reference TRBV30 and TRBJ2-1, is SQTIHQWPATLVQPVGSPLSLECTVEGTSNPNLYWYRQAAGRGLQLLFYSVGIGQISSEVPQNLSASRPQDRQFILSSKKLLLSDSGFYLCAWVSGGYNEQFFGPGTRLTVL.

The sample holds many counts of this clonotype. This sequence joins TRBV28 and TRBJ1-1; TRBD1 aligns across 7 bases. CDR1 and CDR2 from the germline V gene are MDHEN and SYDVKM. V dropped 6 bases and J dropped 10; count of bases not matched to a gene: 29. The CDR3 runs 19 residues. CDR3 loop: CASSLLAFHRGRGEEVAFF. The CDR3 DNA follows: TGTGCCAGCAGCCTCTTGGCGTTTCACAGGGGTAGGGGGGAGGAGGTAGCTTTCTTT.

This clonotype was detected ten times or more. CDR3 loop: CASSLETPYYEQYF. DNA of the CDR3: TGTGCCAGCAGCTTGGAGACCCCTTATTACGAGCAGTACTTC. V and J are TRBV5-5 and TRBJ2-7, with D uncertain. The CDR3 is 14 amino acids. Germline V gene lookup returns CDR1 SGHKS and CDR2 YYEKEE (reference sequence). V lost 0 bases and J lost 4, with 11 bases in between.

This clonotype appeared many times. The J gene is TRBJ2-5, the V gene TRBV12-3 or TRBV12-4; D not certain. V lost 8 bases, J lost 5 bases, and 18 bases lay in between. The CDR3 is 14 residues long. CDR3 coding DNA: TGTGCCAGCGGAATCCTAGGTATTTACGAGACCCAGTACTTC. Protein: CASGILGIYETQYF.

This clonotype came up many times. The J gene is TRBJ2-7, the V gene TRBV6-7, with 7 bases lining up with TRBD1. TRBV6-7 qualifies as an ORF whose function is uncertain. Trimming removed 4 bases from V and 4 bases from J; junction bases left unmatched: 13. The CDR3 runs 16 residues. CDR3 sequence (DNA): TGTGCCAGCAGTTCTAACCTGACAGGGCTTGGATACGAGCAGTACTTC. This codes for CASSSNLTGLGYEQYF.

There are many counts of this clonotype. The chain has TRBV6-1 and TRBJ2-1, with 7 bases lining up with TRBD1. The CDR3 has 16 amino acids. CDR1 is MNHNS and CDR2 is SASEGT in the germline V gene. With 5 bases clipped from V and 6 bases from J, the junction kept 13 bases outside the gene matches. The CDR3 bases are TGTGCCAGCAGTCGCCTCCTACAGGGGCCAGGCAATGAGCAGTTCTTC. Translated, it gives CASSRLLQGPGNEQFF.

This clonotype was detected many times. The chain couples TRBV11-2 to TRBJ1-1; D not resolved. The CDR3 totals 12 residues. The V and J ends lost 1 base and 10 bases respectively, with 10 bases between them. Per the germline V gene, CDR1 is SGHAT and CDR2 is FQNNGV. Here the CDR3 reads CASSLVAIGAFF. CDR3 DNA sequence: TGTGCCAGCAGCTTAGTCGCAATTGGAGCTTTCTTT.

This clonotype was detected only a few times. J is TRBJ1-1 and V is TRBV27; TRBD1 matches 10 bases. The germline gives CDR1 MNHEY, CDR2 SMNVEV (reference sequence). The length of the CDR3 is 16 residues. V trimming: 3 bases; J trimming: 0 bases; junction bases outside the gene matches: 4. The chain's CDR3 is CASSFGTGDMNTEAFF. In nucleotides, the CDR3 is TGTGCCAGCAGTTTTGGGACAGGGGATATGAACACTGAAGCTTTCTTT.

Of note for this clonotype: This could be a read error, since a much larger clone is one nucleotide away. The CDR3 here is CAWSAGVEQYF. In nucleotides, the CDR3 is TGTGCCTGGAGCGCGGGGGTTGAGCAGTACTTC. The rearrangement links TRBV30 to TRBJ2-7; TRBD2 aligns across 7 bases. Germline V gene lookup returns CDR1 GTSNPN and CDR2 SVGIG (reference sequence). V was clipped by 3 bases and J by 7 bases; unmatched bases: 3. There are 11 residues in the CDR3.

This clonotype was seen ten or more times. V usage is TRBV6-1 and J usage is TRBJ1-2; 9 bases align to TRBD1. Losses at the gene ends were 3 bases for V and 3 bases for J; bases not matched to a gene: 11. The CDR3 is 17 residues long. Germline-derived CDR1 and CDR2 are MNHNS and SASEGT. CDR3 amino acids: CASSDSGTGPTDYGYTF. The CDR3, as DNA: TGTGCCAGCAGTGATTCCGGGACAGGGCCCACGGACTATGGCTACACCTTC.

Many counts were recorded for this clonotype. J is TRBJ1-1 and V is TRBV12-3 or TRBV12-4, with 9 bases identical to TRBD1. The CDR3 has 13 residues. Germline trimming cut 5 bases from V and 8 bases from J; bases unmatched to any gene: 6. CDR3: CASSPRDRVEAFF. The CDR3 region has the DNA TGTGCCAGCAGTCCCCGGGACAGGGTGGAAGCTTTCTTT.

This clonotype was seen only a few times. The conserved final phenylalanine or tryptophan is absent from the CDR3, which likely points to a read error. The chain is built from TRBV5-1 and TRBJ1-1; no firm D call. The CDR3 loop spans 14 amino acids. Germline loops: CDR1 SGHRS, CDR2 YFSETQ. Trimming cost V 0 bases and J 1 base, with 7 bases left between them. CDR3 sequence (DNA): TGCGCCAGCAGCTTGGGGGCGGGGAACACTGAAGCTTTCTCT. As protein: CASSLGAGNTEAFS.

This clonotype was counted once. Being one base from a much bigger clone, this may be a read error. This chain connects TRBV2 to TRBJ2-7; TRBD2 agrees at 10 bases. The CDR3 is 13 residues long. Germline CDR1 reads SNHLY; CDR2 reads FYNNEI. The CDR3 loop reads CTSNGLAAYEQYF. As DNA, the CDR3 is TGTACCAGCAATGGACTAGCGGCGTACGAGCAGTACTTC.

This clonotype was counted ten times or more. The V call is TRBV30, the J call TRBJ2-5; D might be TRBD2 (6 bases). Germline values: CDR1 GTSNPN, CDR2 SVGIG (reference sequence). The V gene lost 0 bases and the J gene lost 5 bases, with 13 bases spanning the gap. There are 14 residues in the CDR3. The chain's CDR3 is CAWSVGGMEETQYF. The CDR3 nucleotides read TGTGCCTGGAGTGTCGGAGGGATGGAGGAGACCCAGTACTTC.

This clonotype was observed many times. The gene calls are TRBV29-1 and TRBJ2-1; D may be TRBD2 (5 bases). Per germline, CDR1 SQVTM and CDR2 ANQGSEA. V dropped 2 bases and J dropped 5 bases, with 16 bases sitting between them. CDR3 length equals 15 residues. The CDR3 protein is CSVETDYRVHNEQFF. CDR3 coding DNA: TGCAGCGTTGAAACCGACTACCGGGTGCACAATGAGCAGTTCTTC.

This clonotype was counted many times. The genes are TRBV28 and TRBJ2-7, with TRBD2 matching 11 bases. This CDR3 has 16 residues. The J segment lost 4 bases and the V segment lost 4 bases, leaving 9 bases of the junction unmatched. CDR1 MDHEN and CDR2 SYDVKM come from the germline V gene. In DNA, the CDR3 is TGTGCCAGCAGTTCGGGGGCTAGCGGGGGGCCATACGAGCAGTACTTC. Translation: CASSSGASGGPYEQYF.

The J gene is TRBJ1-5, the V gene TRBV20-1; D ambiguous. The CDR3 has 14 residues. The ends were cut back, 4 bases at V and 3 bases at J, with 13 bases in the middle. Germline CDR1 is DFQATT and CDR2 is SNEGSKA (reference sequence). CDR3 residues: CSAKTVGINQPQHF. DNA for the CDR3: TGCAGTGCTAAAACAGTGGGGATCAATCAGCCCCAGCATTTT.

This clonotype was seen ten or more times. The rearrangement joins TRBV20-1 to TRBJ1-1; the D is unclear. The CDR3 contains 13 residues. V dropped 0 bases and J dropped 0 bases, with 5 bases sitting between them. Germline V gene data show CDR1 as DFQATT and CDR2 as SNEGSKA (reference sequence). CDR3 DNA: TGCAGTGCTAGAGATCCCATGAACACTGAAGCTTTCTTT. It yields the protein CSARDPMNTEAFF.

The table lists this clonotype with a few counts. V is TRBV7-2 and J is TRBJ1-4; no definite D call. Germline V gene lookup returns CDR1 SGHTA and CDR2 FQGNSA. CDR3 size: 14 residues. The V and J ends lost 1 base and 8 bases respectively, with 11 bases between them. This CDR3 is CASSLEMGREKLFF. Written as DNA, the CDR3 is TGTGCCAGCAGCTTAGAAATGGGGAGGGAAAAACTGTTTTTT.

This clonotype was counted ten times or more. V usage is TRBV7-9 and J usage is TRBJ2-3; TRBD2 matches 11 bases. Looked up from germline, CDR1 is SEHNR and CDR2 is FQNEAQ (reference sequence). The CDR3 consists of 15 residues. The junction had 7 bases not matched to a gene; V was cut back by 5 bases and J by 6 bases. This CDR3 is CASSVSGGASDTQYF. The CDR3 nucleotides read TGTGCCAGCAGCGTTAGCGGGGGGGCATCCGATACGCAGTATTTT.

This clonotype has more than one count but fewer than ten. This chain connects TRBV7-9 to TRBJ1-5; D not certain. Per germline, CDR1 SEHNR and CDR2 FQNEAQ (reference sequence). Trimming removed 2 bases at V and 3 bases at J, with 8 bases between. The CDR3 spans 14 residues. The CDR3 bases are TGTGCCAGCAGCTTAACTTCGTCCAATCAGCCCCAGCATTTT. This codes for CASSLTSSNQPQHF.

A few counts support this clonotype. CDR3 nucleotide sequence: TGCAGCGCCACGGTGATAGGTGGCTACACCTTC. Its translation: CSATVIGGYTF. The chain recombines TRBV29-1 with TRBJ1-2; D is uncertain. This CDR3 comprises 11 residues. Germline CDR1 reads SQVTM; CDR2 reads ANQGSEA. Trimming took off 7 bases at V and 7 bases at J, with 13 bases between the two ends.

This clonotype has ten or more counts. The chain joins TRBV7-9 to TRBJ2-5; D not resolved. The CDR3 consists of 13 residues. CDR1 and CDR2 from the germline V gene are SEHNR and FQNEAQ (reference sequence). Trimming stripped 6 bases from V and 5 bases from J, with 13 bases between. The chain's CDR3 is CASSSLVGETQYF. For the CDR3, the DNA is TGTGCCAGCAGTAGCTTGGTGGGGGAGACCCAGTACTTC.

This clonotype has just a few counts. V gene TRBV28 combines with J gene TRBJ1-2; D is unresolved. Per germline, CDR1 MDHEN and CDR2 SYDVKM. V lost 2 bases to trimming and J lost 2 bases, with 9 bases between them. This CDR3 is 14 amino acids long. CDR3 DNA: TGTGCCAGCAGTTTAACGGGTAACAACTATGGCTACACCTTC. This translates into CASSLTGNNYGYTF.

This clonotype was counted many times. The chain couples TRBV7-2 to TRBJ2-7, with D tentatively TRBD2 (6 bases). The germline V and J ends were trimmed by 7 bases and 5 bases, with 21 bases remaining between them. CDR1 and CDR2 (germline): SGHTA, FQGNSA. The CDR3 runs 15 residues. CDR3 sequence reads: CASTLRWGERDEQYF. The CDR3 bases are TGTGCCAGCACCCTTAGGTGGGGGGAAAGGGACGAGCAGTACTTC.

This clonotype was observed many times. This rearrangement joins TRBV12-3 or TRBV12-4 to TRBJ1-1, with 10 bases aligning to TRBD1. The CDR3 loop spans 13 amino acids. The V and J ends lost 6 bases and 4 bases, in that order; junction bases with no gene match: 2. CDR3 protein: CASRRTGGTEAFF. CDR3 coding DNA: TGTGCCAGCAGGCGGACAGGGGGCACTGAAGCTTTCTTT.

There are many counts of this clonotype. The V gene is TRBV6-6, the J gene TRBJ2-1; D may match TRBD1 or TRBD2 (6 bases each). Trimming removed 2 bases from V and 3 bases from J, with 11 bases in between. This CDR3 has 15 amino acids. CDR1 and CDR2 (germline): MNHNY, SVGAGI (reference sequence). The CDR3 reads CASSYRGAYYNEQFF. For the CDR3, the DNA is TGTGCCAGCAGTTACAGGGGGGCTTACTACAATGAGCAGTTCTTC.

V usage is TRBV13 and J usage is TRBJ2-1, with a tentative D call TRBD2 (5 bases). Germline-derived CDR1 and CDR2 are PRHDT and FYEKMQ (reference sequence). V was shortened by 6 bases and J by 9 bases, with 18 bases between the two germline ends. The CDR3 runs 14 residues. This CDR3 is CASSFRIFEGEQFF. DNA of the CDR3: TGTGCCAGCAGTTTTAGGATATTCGAGGGTGAGCAGTTCTTC.